This T cell receptor (beta chain) stems from a study of blood T cells in healthy people across ages. Study outcomes and limitations: Observed TCR beta diversity per million T cells went down as age went up. This fall followed a roughly linear course with age.

In regard to this clonotype: No antigen is known for it.

CDR3 size: 14 residues. V was clipped by 5 bases and J by 1 base, with 11 bases between them. From germline, CDR1 is ENHRY and CDR2 SYGVKD. A second PCR, run for roughly 7 to 12 cycles, used a sample-barcoded 5' primer plus a J-beta primer mix. The authors tagged each cDNA molecule using a template-switch adaptor with 12 random nucleotides. TCRdb reanalysed the 5' RACE reads using MiXCR and keeps one entry per CDR3 protein. Of 600,000 to 800,000 distinct CDR3 sequences detected, under 25% appear once; the ten largest clones hold 3.5% to 4%. The sequenced sample consisted of blood. V is TRBV10-3 and J is TRBJ2-5; maybe TRBD1 (6 bases). This receptor was taken from a man in his 70s in good health. This chain's CDR3 is CAISSQQGQETQYF. The CDR3 coding sequence is TGTGCCATCAGTTCACAACAGGGCCAAGAGACCCAGTACTTC.